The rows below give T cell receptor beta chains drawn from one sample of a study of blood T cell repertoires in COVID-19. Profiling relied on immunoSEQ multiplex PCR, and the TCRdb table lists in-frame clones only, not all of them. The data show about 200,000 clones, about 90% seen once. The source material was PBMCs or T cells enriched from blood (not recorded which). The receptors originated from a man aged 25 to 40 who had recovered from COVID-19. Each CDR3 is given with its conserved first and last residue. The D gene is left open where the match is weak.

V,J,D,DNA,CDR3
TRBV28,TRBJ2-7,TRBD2,TGTGCCAGCAGCCAACCCTCGGCTAGCGGGAGCTACGAGCAGTACTTC,CASSQPSASGSYEQYF
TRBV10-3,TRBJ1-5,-,TGTGCCATCTCTCGGGGTGCAGGAAGCAATCAGCCCCAGCATTTT,CAISRGAGSNQPQHF
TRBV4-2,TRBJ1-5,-,TGTGCCAGCAGCCAAGGGTCGGGGGATGATCAGCCCCAGCATTTT,CASSQGSGDDQPQHF
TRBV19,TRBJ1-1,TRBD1,TGTGCCAGTGCTCGCCGGGACAGGGGAGCTTACACTGAAGCTTTCTTT,CASARRDRGAYTEAFF
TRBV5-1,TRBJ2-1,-,TGCGCCAGCAGCTTGAGGACCGGGGGCAATGAGCAGTTCTTC,CASSLRTGGNEQFF
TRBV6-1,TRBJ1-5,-,TGTGCCAGCAGTGAGAGAGGGCAGCCCCAGCATTTT,CASSERGQPQHF
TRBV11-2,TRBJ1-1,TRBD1,TGTGCCAGCAGCTCCCGTCGGACAGGACCGAACACTGAAGCTTTCTTT,CASSSRRTGPNTEAFF
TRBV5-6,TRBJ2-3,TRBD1,TGTGCCAGCAGCTCAAATGACAGGGGGGTTACGCAGTATTTT,CASSSNDRGVTQYF
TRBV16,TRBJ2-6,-,TGTGCCAGCCGCCCTCTCTCTGGGGCCAACGTCCTGACTTTC,CASRPLSGANVLTF
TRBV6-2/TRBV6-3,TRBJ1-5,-,TGTGCCAGCAGCTCGGAGCCTAATCAGCCCCAGCATTTT,CASSSEPNQPQHF
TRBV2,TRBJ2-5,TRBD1,TGTGCCAGCAGGAGTGACAGGGGGCGAGAGACCCAGTACTTC,CASRSDRGRETQYF
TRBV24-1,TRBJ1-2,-,TGTGCCACCAGTGATTTGTTCCAGAACTATGGCTACACCTTC,CATSDLFQNYGYTF
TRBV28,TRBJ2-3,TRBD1,TGTGCCAGCAGTTTTGGACAGGGACGCGCAGATACGCAGTATTTT,CASSFGQGRADTQYF
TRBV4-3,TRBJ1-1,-,TGCGCCAGCAGCGTTTCAGGGGTATCCACTGAAGCTTTCTTT,CASSVSGVSTEAFF
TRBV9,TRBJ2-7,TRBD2,TGTGCCAGCAGCGTAGGACCTACTAGCGGGGCCTATTCCTACGAGCAGTACTTC,CASSVGPTSGAYSYEQYF
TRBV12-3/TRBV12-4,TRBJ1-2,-,TGTGCCAGCAGTCCCGGGTCTCACTATGGCTACACCTTC,CASSPGSHYGYTF
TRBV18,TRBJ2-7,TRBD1,TGTGCCAGCTCACCAATACCGGGACAGGGGGCAGGACGCGAGCAGTACTTC,CASSPIPGQGAGREQYF
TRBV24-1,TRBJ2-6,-,TGTGCCACCAGTGACCCTGGACAGCTAGACCGCTCTGGGGCCAACGTCCTGACTTTC,CATSDPGQLDRSGANVLTF